Listed here are 25 T cell receptor beta chains from one sample, sequenced in a study of blood T cell repertoires in COVID-19. The data were produced by immunoSEQ multiplex PCR, yet TCRdb's version contains in-frame clones alone and is incomplete. The top ten clones hold more than 8.5% of a sample with approximately 7,600 clones, 88% of them seen once. What was sequenced was peripheral blood. The receptors shown here come from a human donor in a cohort sampled during active COVID-19.

J is TRBJ2-3 and V is TRBV3-1 (or the pseudogene TRBV3-2); D is perhaps TRBD2 (5 bases). The CDR3 spans 16 residues. Germline loops: CDR1 LGHDT, CDR2 YNNKEL (reference sequence). Trimming removed 4 bases from V and 1 base from J, with 15 bases in between. The CDR3 DNA follows: TGTGCCAGCAGCCCGCTACAGCGGATAGGCACAGATACGCAGTATTTT. This sequence encodes CASSPLQRIGTDTQYF.

This sequence joins TRBV2 and TRBJ2-2; 13 nucleotides match TRBD2. The length of the CDR3 is 17 residues. Trimming took 4 bases from V and 1 from J; bases not matched to a gene: 3. Looked up from germline, CDR1 is SNHLY and CDR2 is FYNNEI. CDR3 nucleotides: TGTGCCAGCAGTGTACTAGCGGGAGGGGGGAACACCGGGGAGCTGTTTTTT. Translated: CASSVLAGGGNTGELFF.

This chain connects TRBV5-1 to TRBJ2-4; 8 bases agree with TRBD2. This CDR3 is 15 amino acids long. From germline, CDR1 is SGHRS and CDR2 YFSETQ. J lost 10 bases, V lost 4 bases, and 13 bases had no gene match. The CDR3 DNA is TGCGCCAGCAGCCCAAGTCTAACAGCGGGGGAGATTCAGTACTTC. It encodes CASSPSLTAGEIQYF.

The chain employs TRBV13 and TRBJ1-6; 10 bases align to TRBD1. V lost 5 bases, J lost 9 bases, and 4 bases stayed unmatched. This CDR3 comprises 14 residues. CDR1 and CDR2 (germline): PRHDT, FYEKMQ (reference sequence). The CDR3 nucleotides read TGTGCCAGCAGCGCGACAGGGGGCGGTTCACCCCTCCACTTT. This translates into CASSATGGGSPLHF.

This chain connects TRBV5-1 to TRBJ2-3, with a tentative D call TRBD1 (5 bases). V was shortened by 4 bases and J by 5 bases, with 17 bases between the two germline ends. The CDR3 is 15 amino acids. Germline CDR1 and CDR2: SGHRS and YFSETQ. CDR3 nucleotide sequence: TGCGCCAGCAGCGCGGACCAGGGCCTCGGAGATACGCAGTATTTT. Encoded protein: CASSADQGLGDTQYF.

The chain links TRBV18 to TRBJ2-3, with D possibly being TRBD1 (6 bases). The CDR3 has 16 residues. V lost 2 bases and J 2 bases, leaving 14 bases between the germline ends. Germline V gives CDR1 KGHSH, CDR2 LQKENI. CDR3 residues: CASSPTGTRFTDTQYF. The CDR3 nucleotides are TGTGCCAGCTCACCAACCGGGACACGGTTCACAGATACGCAGTATTTT.

V usage is TRBV5-5 and J usage is TRBJ2-1; TRBD1 matches 9 bases. Germline V gene sequence: CDR1 SGHKS, CDR2 YYEKEE (reference sequence). The V segment lost 0 bases and the J segment 7 bases; nucleotides outside the gene matches: 8. The CDR3 runs 16 residues. CDR3 DNA: TGTGCCAGCAGCTTGGTTGTGACAGGGGGGTTAAATGAGCAGTTCTTC. Its protein product is CASSLVVTGGLNEQFF.

This clone was counted only a few times. V usage is TRBV5-1 and J usage is TRBJ2-7; TRBD2 agrees at 10 bases. This CDR3 region has 14 residues. Germline V gene sequence: CDR1 SGHRS, CDR2 YFSETQ. J gave up 2 bases and V 2 bases, and 1 base lay outside the gene matches. This chain's CDR3 is CASSLAGGAYEQYF. CDR3 DNA sequence: TGCGCCAGCAGCTTAGCGGGAGGGGCCTACGAGCAGTACTTC.

The gene calls are TRBV3-1 (or the pseudogene TRBV3-2) and TRBJ2-1; D is possibly TRBD2 (6 bases). V gave up 4 bases and J gave up 10 bases, with 17 bases separating them. The germline gives CDR1 LGHDT, CDR2 YNNKEL (reference sequence). The CDR3 spans 14 residues. The CDR3 DNA is TGTGCCAGCAGCCCCGGGACTTTCATAGGGGAGCAGTTCTTC. Amino acid sequence: CASSPGTFIGEQFF.

The chain couples TRBV7-9 to TRBJ2-1; maybe TRBD2 (5 bases). CDR1 and CDR2 from the germline V gene are SEHNR and FQNEAQ (reference sequence). The V end lost 4 bases, the J end lost 7 bases, and 20 bases lay between the germline ends. This CDR3 region has 16 residues. The DNA of the CDR3 is TGTGCCAGCAGCTCCCCCGGGGAGCTTACGTGGAATGAGCAGTTCTTC. Amino acid sequence: CASSSPGELTWNEQFF.

The chain combines TRBV10-3 with TRBJ2-1; 11 bases are a match to TRBD2. V was pared by 10 bases and J by 2 bases, with 4 bases of the junction left unmatched. Germline values: CDR1 ENHRY, CDR2 SYGVKD. This CDR3 is 14 amino acids long. The CDR3 here is CATPTSGAYNEQFF. CDR3 coding DNA: TGTGCCACCCCGACTAGCGGGGCCTACAATGAGCAGTTCTTC.

This clone was counted between two and nine times. V and J are TRBV5-1 and TRBJ2-5; no clear D. V was trimmed by 0 bases and J by 0 bases, leaving 9 bases between them. The CDR3 totals 15 residues. Germline CDR1 is SGHRS and CDR2 is YFSETQ. The CDR3 region is CASSLVPENQETQYF. The CDR3 DNA reads as TGCGCCAGCAGCTTGGTCCCAGAAAACCAAGAGACCCAGTACTTC.

The rearrangement joins TRBV4-2 to TRBJ2-1; weak D call: TRBD2 (5 bases). Germline loops: CDR1 LGHNA, CDR2 YNFKEQ. Trimming took 4 bases from V and 0 from J, leaving 13 bases between them. This CDR3 has 16 residues. This CDR3 is CASSPRGRSSYNEQFF. CDR3 sequence (DNA): TGTGCCAGCAGCCCCCGAGGGCGCAGCTCCTACAATGAGCAGTTCTTC.

The V gene is TRBV29-1, the J gene TRBJ1-2; 9 nucleotides match TRBD1. Germline CDR1 reads SQVTM; CDR2 reads ANQGSEA. This CDR3 region has 13 residues. The trim removed 6 bases at V and 1 base at J, leaving 3 bases unmatched. Written as DNA, the CDR3 is TGCAGCGTCCGACAGGGGGATAACTATGGCTACACCTTC. Translating gives CSVRQGDNYGYTF.

This chain joins TRBV2 and TRBJ1-1; TRBD1 matches 8 bases. CDR3 size: 14 residues. The germline CDR1 and CDR2 sequences are SNHLY and FYNNEI. The V gene end was trimmed by 3 bases and the J gene end by 6 bases; junction bases not matched to a gene: 6. CDR3 residues: CASSEAGGAPEAFF. In DNA, the CDR3 is TGTGCCAGCAGTGAGGCAGGGGGCGCGCCTGAAGCTTTCTTT. Together with reference TRBV2 and TRBJ1-1, the CDR3 gives the full variable domain: EPEVTQTPSHQVTQMGQEVILRCVPISNHLYFYWYRQILGQKVEFLVSFYNNEISEKSEIFDDQFSVERPDGSNFTLKIRSTKLEDSAMYFCASSEAGGAPEAFFGQGTRLTVV.

The chain combines TRBV29-1 with TRBJ2-3, with 7 bases lining up with TRBD1. The junction had 4 bases not matched to a gene; V was cut back by 4 bases and J by 3 bases. Germline V gene data show CDR1 as SQVTM and CDR2 as ANQGSEA. The CDR3 runs to 13 residues. The CDR3, as DNA: TGCAGCGTTGGGACAGGCCTTACAGATACGCAGTATTTT. It is translated as CSVGTGLTDTQYF.

The chain combines TRBV28 with TRBJ1-2; 8 nucleotides match TRBD1. V dropped 5 bases and J dropped 3; count of bases not matched to a gene: 23. This CDR3 has 20 amino acids. The germline CDR1 and CDR2 sequences are MDHEN and SYDVKM. CDR3 DNA sequence: TGTGCCAGCAGTACCCCCTCACAGGGGGAGTCTTCTCGGTTTGACTATGGCTACACCTTC. It translates to CASSTPSQGESSRFDYGYTF.

The V call is TRBV25-1, the J call TRBJ2-5; D possibly corresponds to TRBD2 (6 bases). Germline CDR1 and CDR2: MGHDK and SYGVNS. The V and J ends lost 1 base and 9 bases respectively, with 15 bases between them. CDR3 length: 14 residues. In DNA form, the CDR3 reads TGTGCCAGCAGTGAATTCGCCTGGAGGGTGGCCCAGTACTTC. It specifies CASSEFAWRVAQYF.

V gene TRBV3-1 (or the pseudogene TRBV3-2) combines with J gene TRBJ1-3, with a tentative D call TRBD1 (6 bases). V lost 2 bases to trimming and J lost 9 bases, with 17 bases between them. CDR3 length equals 15 residues. The germline V gene encodes CDR1 LGHDT and CDR2 YNNKEL (reference sequence). The CDR3 DNA reads TGTGCCAGCAGCCAACTACAGGGAGCCGGCCGCACCATATATTTT. This sequence encodes CASSQLQGAGRTIYF.

The J gene is TRBJ2-7, the V gene TRBV13; 7 nucleotides line up with TRBD1. V dropped 6 bases and J dropped 7; count of bases not matched to a gene: 9. There are 13 residues in the CDR3. Per germline, CDR1 PRHDT and CDR2 FYEKMQ (reference sequence). The CDR3 coding sequence is TGTGCCAGCAGTTGGACAGGACCCGATGAGCAGTACTTC. Amino acid sequence: CASSWTGPDEQYF.

The chain is built from TRBV9 and TRBJ2-1; 9 bases are shared with TRBD2. The germline gives CDR1 SGDLS, CDR2 YYNGEE. This CDR3 region has 13 residues. V trimming: 3 bases; J trimming: 15 bases; junction bases outside the gene matches: 10. The CDR3 loop reads CASSATVAGVGFF. The CDR3 nucleotides are TGTGCCAGCAGCGCCACAGTAGCGGGAGTGGGGTTCTTC.

The chain links TRBV25-1 to TRBJ2-7; D not certain. The V gene lost 3 bases and the J gene lost 3 bases, with 6 bases spanning the gap. Germline CDR1 reads MGHDK; CDR2 reads SYGVNS. The CDR3 has 12 residues. The CDR3 is CASSDRYYEQYF. The CDR3 DNA sequence: TGTGCCAGCAGTGATCGTTACTACGAGCAGTACTTC.

The chain joins TRBV3-1 (or the pseudogene TRBV3-2) to TRBJ2-7, with 8 bases identical to TRBD2. There are 16 residues in the CDR3. The V segment lost 3 bases and the J segment 7 bases; nucleotides outside the gene matches: 14. CDR1 is LGHDT and CDR2 is YNNKEL in the germline V gene (reference sequence). CDR3 sequence (DNA): TGTGCCAGCAGCCACGTCCAACCGGGACTAGTGGGGGAGCAGTACTTC. Its translation is CASSHVQPGLVGEQYF.

This clone appeared once. The chain combines TRBV4-2 with TRBJ2-7, with TRBD2 identical over 10 bases. Germline CDR1 is LGHNA and CDR2 is YNFKEQ. There are 17 residues in the CDR3. V shed 0 bases and J 2 bases; nucleotides not matched to a gene: 7. CDR3 region: CASSQDPSLAGAYEQYF. In DNA, the CDR3 is TGTGCCAGCAGCCAAGATCCAAGCCTAGCGGGAGCCTACGAGCAGTACTTC.

J is TRBJ2-2 and V is TRBV6-6, with 10 bases fitting TRBD2. In germline, CDR1 is MNHNY, CDR2 SVGAGI (reference sequence). V lost 5 bases, J lost 1 base, and 19 bases stayed unmatched. This CDR3 is 21 amino acids long. The CDR3 is CASSPAGTKSGRARNTGELFF. The DNA of the CDR3 is TGTGCCAGCAGTCCCGCCGGGACGAAAAGCGGGAGGGCCAGGAACACCGGGGAGCTGTTTTTT.